This entry concerns a single T cell receptor (beta chain). Authors' analysis steps: Amplification from reference gene primers served as the basis for estimated nucleated cell counts. Libraries were prepared by immunoSEQ multiplex PCR; TCRdb keeps only in-frame clonotypes and omits some of them. The V and J calls and clone size are taken from that table; D and trimming were inferred from the DNA. The repertoire holds about 42,000 clones, with roughly 84% as singletons. This entry is derived from a study of blood T cell repertoires in COVID-19. Study background: Researchers got acute and convalescent COVID-19 samples from the United States, Italy and Spain. Sources were T cells, B-cell-depleted T cells, or PBMCs; the material itself was cDNA or gDNA.

Germline CDR1 SGHTA, CDR2 FQGTGA. With 8 bases removed from V and 7 bases from J, the gap between germline ends came to 11 bases. The CDR3 consists of 11 residues. The sample comprised peripheral blood. This clonotype was sampled from a human donor in a cohort sampled during active COVID-19. The gene calls are TRBV7-3 and TRBJ1-1; no clear D. The CDR3 spells CASGGQLEAFF. CDR3 DNA sequence: TGTGCCAGCGGTGGGCAGCTTGAAGCTTTCTTT.